These 2 T cell receptor beta chains share one sample of origin, sequenced in a study of low-dose radiotherapy and immunotherapy resistance in tumors. Time point meaning: after trial treatment. Treatment: LDRT plus nivolumab, ipilimumab, low-dose cyclophosphamide and aspirin (RACIN trial). Priming of first-strand cDNA relied on TRAV- and TRBV-specific primers (covering alpha and beta chains). Amplification, which lasted 20 to 25 PCR cycles, used a constant-region primer and V-primer adapter to amplify TCRs. TCRdb independently ran MiXCR on the reads; one entry per CDR3 protein. The profile shows about 97,000 distinct CDR3 sequences, about 20% of them singletons. Here the sequenced sample was PBMCs, taken after low-dose radiotherapy plus immunotherapy. These receptors all come from a male donor with prostate cancer.

Turning to this clonotype: Germline is not matched at one junction end, which may reflect a read error. The chain joins TRBV4-2 to TRBJ2-6; no clear D gene. The germline V gene has CDR1 LGHNA and CDR2 YNFKEQ. The CDR3 has 14 amino acids. The CDR3 here is CASSESSEANALTF. CDR3 nucleotides: TGTGCCAGCAGCGAGAGCTCTGAGGCCAACGCCCTGACTTTC.

This clonotype was seen only a few times. This chain uses TRBV12-3 or TRBV12-4 with TRBJ2-5; D not resolved. V lost 3 bases, J lost 5 bases, and 13 bases lay in between. This CDR3 is built from 14 residues. CDR3: CASSLVDRRETQYF. The DNA for the CDR3 is TGTGCCAGCAGTTTGGTGGACCGGCGTGAGACCCAGTACTTC.